This TCR beta chain comes out of a study of technical replicates of blood from a handful of donors. The CDR3 spans 17 residues. Germline values: CDR1 GTSNPN, CDR2 SVGIG (reference sequence). Some clones are missing from TCRdb's copy, which holds only in-frame ones; the method was immunoSEQ multiplex PCR. The data show about 83,000 clones, more than 90% seen once. The receptor comes from a human donor in good health. Sequencing input: T cells isolated from PBMCs. This rearrangement joins TRBV30 to TRBJ2-6; 9 bases agree with TRBD1. The CDR3 reads CAFDTGTGSPGANVLTF. In DNA form, the CDR3 reads TGTGCGTTTGATACCGGGACAGGGAGCCCTGGGGCCAACGTCCTGACTTTC.